This T cell receptor (beta chain) was recovered during a study of Ad26.COV2.S vaccination and SARS-CoV-2 variants. On the study more broadly: Participant was drawn from the COV1001 Ad26.COV2.S trial arm.

Using immunoSEQ multiplex PCR, the repertoire was profiled, and TCRdb retains in-frame clones only, with some absent. Of approximately 460,000 clones listed, nearly 90% are singletons. The CDR3 has 15 amino acids. Between the trimmed V and J ends, which lost 1 base and 5 bases, there was a span of 14 bases. Per the germline V gene, CDR1 is MNHEY and CDR2 is SVGAGI. Regarding treatment: some 20 received Ad26.COV2.S at low or high dose, single or two shots; 5 received placebo; per-sample allocation not given. At day 63 after the first vaccine or placebo injection, samples were drawn. An Ad26 vector carrying the Wuhan-strain SARS-CoV-2 spike served as the vaccine.

Sequencing was performed on peripheral blood, taken in a trial of Ad26.COV2.S vaccine versus placebo. The chain is built from TRBV6-5 and TRBJ1-1, with D unclear. The receptor's source is a person between 18 and 65 years old who received the Ad26.COV2.S COVID-19 vaccine or a placebo. The CDR3 spells CASSYFGVAVTEAFF. The CDR3 region has the DNA TGTGCCAGCAGTTACTTCGGGGTAGCGGTAACTGAAGCTTTCTTT.